This TCR beta chain was identified during a study of human T cells and chemical hapten exposure. This clonotype was detected many times. The authors extracted total RNA from unfractionated whole blood. V gave up 5 bases and J gave up 3 bases, with 17 bases separating them. This CDR3 is built from 15 residues. Germline V gene sequence: CDR1 MDHEN, CDR2 SYDVKM. Separate cDNA molecules received unique molecular identifiers, which the library attached to them. TCRdb passed the 5' RACE reads through MiXCR, listing each CDR3 protein once. The table shows 130,000 or so distinct CDR3 sequences, with 4.1% occurring only once.

The chain carries TRBV28 and TRBJ2-7, with D perhaps TRBD1 (6 bases). The receptor was derived from a female donor in good health. This CDR3 reads CASSLSGTSNYEQYF. The CDR3 nucleotides are TGTGCCAGCAGTCTCTCCGGGACATCAAACTACGAGCAGTACTTC.